This entry concerns a single T cell receptor beta chain. In the source study's methods: Amplification with reference gene primers provided the estimates of nucleated cell counts. The data were produced by immunoSEQ multiplex PCR, yet TCRdb's version contains in-frame clones alone and is incomplete. D and trimming come from the DNA, and the V and J calls and clone size come from that table. The table has approximately 210,000 clones, roughly 84% seen once. V lost 7 bases to trimming and J lost 4 bases; unmatched junction nucleotides: 10. This CDR3 is 15 amino acids long. Per germline, CDR1 SQVTM and CDR2 ANQGSEA. The data originate from a study of blood T cell repertoires in COVID-19.

The chain uses TRBV29-1 and TRBJ2-1; 10 bases line up with TRBD1. Sequencing was carried out using peripheral blood. This sequence originates from a human donor in a cohort sampled during active COVID-19. This CDR3 reads CSAKTPGQGYNEQFF. The CDR3 nucleotides read TGCAGCGCTAAGACACCGGGACAGGGGTACAATGAGCAGTTCTTC.